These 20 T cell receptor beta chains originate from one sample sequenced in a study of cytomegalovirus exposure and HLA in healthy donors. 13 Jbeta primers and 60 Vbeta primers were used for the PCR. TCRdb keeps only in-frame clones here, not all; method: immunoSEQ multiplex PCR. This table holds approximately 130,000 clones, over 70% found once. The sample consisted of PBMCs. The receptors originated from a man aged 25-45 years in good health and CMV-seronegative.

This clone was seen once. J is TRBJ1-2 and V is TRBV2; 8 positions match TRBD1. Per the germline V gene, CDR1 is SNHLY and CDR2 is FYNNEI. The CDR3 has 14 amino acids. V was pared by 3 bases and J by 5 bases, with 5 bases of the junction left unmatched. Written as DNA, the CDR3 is TGTGCCAGCAGTGAGCAGGGGGCGCGTTATGGCTACACCTTC. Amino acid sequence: CASSEQGARYGYTF.

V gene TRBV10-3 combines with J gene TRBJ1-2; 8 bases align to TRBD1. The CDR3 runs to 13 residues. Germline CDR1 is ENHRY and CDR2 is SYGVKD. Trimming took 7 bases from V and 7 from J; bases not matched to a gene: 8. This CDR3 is CAITDRGGIGYTF. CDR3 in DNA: TGTGCCATCACTGACAGGGGCGGTATTGGCTACACCTTC.

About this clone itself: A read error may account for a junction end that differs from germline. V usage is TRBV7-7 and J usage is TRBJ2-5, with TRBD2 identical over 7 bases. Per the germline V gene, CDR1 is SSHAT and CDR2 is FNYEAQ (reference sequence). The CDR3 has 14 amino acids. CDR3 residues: CASSLQAGQETQYF. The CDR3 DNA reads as TGTGCTAGCAGCCTCCAAGCGGGGCAAGAGACCCAGTACTTC.

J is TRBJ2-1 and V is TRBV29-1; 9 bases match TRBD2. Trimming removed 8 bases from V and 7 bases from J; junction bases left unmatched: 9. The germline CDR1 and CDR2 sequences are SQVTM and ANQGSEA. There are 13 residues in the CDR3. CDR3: CSTIAGVGNEQFF. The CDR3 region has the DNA TGCAGCACTATAGCGGGAGTTGGTAATGAGCAGTTCTTC.

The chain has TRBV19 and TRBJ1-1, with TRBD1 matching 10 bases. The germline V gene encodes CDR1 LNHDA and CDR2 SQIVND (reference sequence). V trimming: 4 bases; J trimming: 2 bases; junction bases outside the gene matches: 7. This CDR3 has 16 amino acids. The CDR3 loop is CASSKGQGISNTEAFF. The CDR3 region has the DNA TGTGCCAGTAGTAAGGGACAGGGGATTTCAAACACTGAAGCTTTCTTT.

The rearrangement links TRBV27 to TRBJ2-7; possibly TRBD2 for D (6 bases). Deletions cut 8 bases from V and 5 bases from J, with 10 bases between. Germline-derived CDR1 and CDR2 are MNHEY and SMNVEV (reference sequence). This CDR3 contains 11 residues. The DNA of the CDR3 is TGTGCCAGCGGGAGGAAAGACGAGCAGTACTTC. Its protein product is CASGRKDEQYF.

DNA for the CDR3: TGTGCCAGCAGCGTAGGGAGAGGGGCCGGTGGGAGGGCCGATGAGCAGTTCTTC. Translating gives CASSVGRGAGGRADEQFF. The chain links TRBV9 to TRBJ2-1; 7 bases match TRBD2. Germline-derived CDR1 and CDR2 are SGDLS and YYNGEE. Unmatched junction bases numbered 17, after V lost 0 bases and J lost 8 bases. CDR3 length equals 18 residues.

CDR3 sequence: CASGDSYYNEQFF. The DNA for the CDR3 is TGTGCCAGCGGGGACTCTTACTACAATGAGCAGTTCTTC. This rearrangement joins TRBV2 to TRBJ2-1; D perhaps matches TRBD2 (6 bases). This CDR3 region has 13 residues. CDR1 and CDR2 (germline): SNHLY, FYNNEI. Trimming pared 8 bases from V and 3 bases from J, leaving 11 bases between. The whole variable domain, filled in from reference TRBV2 and TRBJ2-1, reads EPEVTQTPSHQVTQMGQEVILRCVPISNHLYFYWYRQILGQKVEFLVSFYNNEISEKSEIFDDQFSVERPDGSNFTLKIRSTKLEDSAMYFCASGDSYYNEQFFGPGTRLTVL.

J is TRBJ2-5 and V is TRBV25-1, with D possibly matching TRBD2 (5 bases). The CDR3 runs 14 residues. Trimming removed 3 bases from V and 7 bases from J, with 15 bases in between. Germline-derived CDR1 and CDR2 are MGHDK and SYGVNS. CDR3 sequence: CASSERTSLVTQYF. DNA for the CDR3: TGTGCCAGCAGTGAGCGGACTTCCCTAGTGACCCAGTACTTC.

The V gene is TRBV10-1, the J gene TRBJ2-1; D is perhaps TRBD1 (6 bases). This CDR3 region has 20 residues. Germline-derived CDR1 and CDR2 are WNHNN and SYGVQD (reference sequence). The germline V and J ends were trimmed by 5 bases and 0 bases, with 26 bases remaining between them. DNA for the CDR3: TGCGCCAGCAGTAAGTGGACAGTTCGCCGCACCTCTAGCTCCTACAATGAGCAGTTCTTC. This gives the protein CASSKWTVRRTSSSYNEQFF.

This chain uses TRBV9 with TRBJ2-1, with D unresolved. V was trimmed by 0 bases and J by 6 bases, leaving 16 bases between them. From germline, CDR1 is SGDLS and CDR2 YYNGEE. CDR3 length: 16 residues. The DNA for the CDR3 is TGTGCCAGCAGCGTAGTCCCGGCCGGAGACCCCAATGAGCAGTTCTTC. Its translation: CASSVVPAGDPNEQFF. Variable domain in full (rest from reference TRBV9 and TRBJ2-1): DSGVTQTPKHLITATGQRVTLRCSPRSGDLSVYWYQQSLDQGLQFLIQYYNGEERAKGNILERFSAQQFPDLHSELNLSSLELGDSALYFCASSVVPAGDPNEQFFGPGTRLTVL.

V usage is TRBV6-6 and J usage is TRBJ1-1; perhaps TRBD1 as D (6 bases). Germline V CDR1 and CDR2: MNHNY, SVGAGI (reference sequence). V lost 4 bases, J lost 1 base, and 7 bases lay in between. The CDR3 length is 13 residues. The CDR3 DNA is TGTGCCAGCAGTTCGACAGGGAACACTGAAGCTTTCTTT. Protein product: CASSSTGNTEAFF.

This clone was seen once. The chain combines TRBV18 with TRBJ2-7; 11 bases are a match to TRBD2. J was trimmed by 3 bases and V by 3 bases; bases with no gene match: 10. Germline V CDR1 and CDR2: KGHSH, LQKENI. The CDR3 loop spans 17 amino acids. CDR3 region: CASSPTDRLAGLYEQYF. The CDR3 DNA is TGTGCCAGCTCACCCACTGATCGACTAGCGGGACTCTACGAGCAGTACTTC.

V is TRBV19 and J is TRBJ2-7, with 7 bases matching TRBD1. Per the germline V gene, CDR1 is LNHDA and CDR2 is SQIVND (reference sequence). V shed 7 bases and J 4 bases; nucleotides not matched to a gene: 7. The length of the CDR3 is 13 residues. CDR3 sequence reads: CASTGQPPYEQYF. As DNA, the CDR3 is TGTGCCAGTACGGGACAGCCTCCTTACGAGCAGTACTTC.

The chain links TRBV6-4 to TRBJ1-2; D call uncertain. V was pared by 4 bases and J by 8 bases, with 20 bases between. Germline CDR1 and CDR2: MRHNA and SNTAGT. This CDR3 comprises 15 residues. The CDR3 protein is CASSASVGTMRGYTF. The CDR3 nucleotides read TGTGCCAGCAGTGCGTCGGTCGGCACTATGAGAGGCTACACCTTC.

The CDR3 loop is CASSAGASYGYTF. The CDR3 DNA is TGTGCCAGCAGCGCGGGGGCTAGCTATGGCTACACCTTC. The gene calls are TRBV7-8 and TRBJ1-2, with D perhaps TRBD1 (6 bases). V lost 5 bases to trimming and J lost 4 bases, with 11 bases between them. This CDR3 region has 13 residues. CDR1 and CDR2 from the germline V gene are SGHVS and FQNEAQ.

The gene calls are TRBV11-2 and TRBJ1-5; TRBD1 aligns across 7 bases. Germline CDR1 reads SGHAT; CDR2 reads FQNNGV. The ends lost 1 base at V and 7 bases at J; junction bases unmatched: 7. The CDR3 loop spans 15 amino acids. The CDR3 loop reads CASSLVYRGVQPQHF. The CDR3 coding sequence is TGTGCCAGCAGCTTAGTATACAGGGGAGTCCAGCCCCAGCATTTT.

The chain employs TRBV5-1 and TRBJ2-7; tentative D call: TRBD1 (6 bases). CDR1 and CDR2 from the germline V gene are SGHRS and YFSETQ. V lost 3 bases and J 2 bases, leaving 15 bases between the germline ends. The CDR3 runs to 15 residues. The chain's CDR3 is CASSSGYRAAYEQYF. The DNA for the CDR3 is TGCGCCAGCAGCTCAGGGTACAGGGCGGCCTACGAGCAGTACTTC.

The CDR3 protein is CASSSRGTNNEQFF. CDR3 nucleotides: TGTGCCAGCAGCTCCCGGGGGACTAACAATGAGCAGTTCTTC. V and J are TRBV4-2 and TRBJ2-1, with 7 bases matching TRBD2. The CDR3 is 14 residues long. The germline CDR1 and CDR2 sequences are LGHNA and YNFKEQ. Trimming took 5 bases from V and 5 from J; bases not matched to a gene: 6.

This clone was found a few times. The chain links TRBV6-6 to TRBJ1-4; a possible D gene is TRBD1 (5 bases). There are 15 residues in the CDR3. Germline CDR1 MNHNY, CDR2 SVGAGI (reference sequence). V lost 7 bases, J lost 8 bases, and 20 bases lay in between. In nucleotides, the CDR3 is TGTGCCAGCACCACCGGGTGGGGGGGTGGAGAAAAACTGTTTTTT. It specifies CASTTGWGGGEKLFF.